The rows below give T cell receptor beta chains drawn from one sample of a study of blood T cell repertoires in COVID-19. Some clones are missing from TCRdb's copy, which holds only in-frame ones; the method was immunoSEQ multiplex PCR. The data show 65,000 to 70,000 clones, around 86% seen once. The sequencing input was peripheral blood. The source is a man between 35 and 55 years old with COVID-19, enrolled during active disease. The CDR3 runs from the conserved cysteine through the conserved F or W. D genes are given only for firm matches. Some rows mark clone size as missing; the rest say once, few, many or name a class of expanded clone.

size	D	V	J	CDR3	DNA
NA	TRBD1	TRBV7-8	TRBJ2-7	CASSADRGQEQYF	TGTGCCAGCAGCGCCGACAGGGGGCAAGAGCAGTACTTC
once	TRBD1	TRBV6-5	TRBJ2-7	CASSPDRDTIYEQYF	TGTGCCAGCAGTCCGGACAGGGATACAATCTACGAGCAGTACTTC
once	TRBD2	TRBV12-3/TRBV12-4	TRBJ2-3	CASSFTSGDTQYF	TGTGCCAGCAGTTTTACTAGCGGGGATACGCAGTATTTT
NA	TRBD2	TRBV19	TRBJ2-7	CASSPRRGSYEQYF	TGTGCCAGTAGTCCTCGGCGGGGGTCCTACGAGCAGTACTTC
NA	NA	TRBV19	TRBJ2-5	CASSMGFSQETQYF	TGTGCCAGTAGCATGGGCTTCTCCCAAGAGACCCAGTACTTC
NA	TRBD1	TRBV2	TRBJ2-7	CASSEAPGQGVEQYF	TGTGCCAGCAGTGAAGCCCCGGGACAGGGTGTCGAGCAGTACTTC
NA	TRBD1	TRBV2	TRBJ2-1	CASRAGTGGYNEQFF	TGTGCCAGCAGGGCCGGGACAGGGGGCTACAATGAGCAGTTCTTC
NA	TRBD2	TRBV6-2/TRBV6-3	TRBJ2-5	CASSPPRGGAETQYF	TGTGCCAGCAGCCCCCCCCGCGGGGGGGCGGAGACCCAGTACTTC
NA	NA	TRBV11-2	TRBJ1-2	CASSLEQIANYGYTF	TGTGCCAGCAGCTTAGAACAAATAGCCAACTATGGCTACACCTTC
NA	NA	TRBV6-6	TRBJ2-2	CASRAFEGVHPGELFF	TGTGCCAGCAGGGCCTTTGAGGGGGTTCACCCCGGGGAGCTGTTTTTT
NA	NA	TRBV5-1	TRBJ2-3	CASSLYGRVDTQYF	TGCGCCAGCAGCTTGTACGGCAGGGTGGATACGCAGTATTTT
NA	NA	TRBV3-1/TRBV3-2	TRBJ1-3	CASSQTAGSGNTIYF	TGTGCCAGCAGCCAGACAGCGGGCTCTGGAAACACCATATATTTT
NA	NA	TRBV5-6	TRBJ1-1	CASRSSSSTVEAFF	TGTGCCAGCAGGAGTAGCTCCAGCACCGTGGAAGCTTTCTTT
NA	TRBD1	TRBV6-5	TRBJ2-2	CASRRDSGTGELFF	TGTGCCAGCCGTCGGGACAGCGGAACCGGGGAGCTGTTTTTT
NA	TRBD1	TRBV28	TRBJ1-4	CASSLVPTGEKLFF	TGTGCCAGCAGTTTAGTCCCGACAGGGGAAAAACTGTTTTTT
once	NA	TRBV10-3	TRBJ2-7	CAIRPGQGNPEQYF	TGTGCCATCAGACCGGGACAAGGGAATCCGGAGCAGTACTTC
few	NA	TRBV5-5	TRBJ1-4	CASSWTGATNEKLFF	TGTGCCAGCAGTTGGACGGGGGCAACTAATGAAAAACTGTTTTTT
NA	TRBD2	TRBV27	TRBJ2-2	CASRREGSGGAGELFF	TGTGCCAGCAGACGAGAGGGTAGCGGGGGGGCCGGGGAGCTGTTTTTT
NA	NA	TRBV7-9	TRBJ2-5	CASSLSGGQETQYF	TGTGCCAGCAGCTTAAGTGGAGGGCAAGAGACCCAGTACTTC
NA	NA	TRBV5-1	TRBJ2-3	CASRKGGGAVDTQYF	TGCGCCAGCAGAAAAGGCGGGGGCGCCGTGGATACGCAGTATTTT
NA	TRBD2	TRBV28	TRBJ2-3	CASSLAGGVTDTQYF	TGTGCCAGCAGCCTAGCGGGGGGGGTCACAGATACGCAGTATTTT
NA	NA	TRBV6-5	TRBJ2-5	CASSYNSGQETQYF	TGTGCCAGCAGTTACAACTCAGGGCAAGAGACCCAGTACTTC
NA	TRBD2	TRBV5-1	TRBJ2-7	CASSLSGGAPSSDEQYF	TGCGCCAGCAGCCTTAGCGGGGGCGCACCCTCCTCCGACGAGCAGTACTTC
NA	TRBD1	TRBV2	TRBJ1-2	CASTRGTGGHGYTF	TGTGCCAGCACCAGAGGGACAGGGGGCCATGGCTACACCTTC
NA	TRBD2	TRBV28	TRBJ2-3	CASSGASGGAGDTQYF	TGTGCCAGCAGTGGGGCTAGCGGGGGGGCTGGAGATACGCAGTATTTT
NA	TRBD1	TRBV7-7	TRBJ2-5	CASSSGTGYQETQYF	TGTGCCAGCAGCTCAGGGACAGGGTACCAAGAGACCCAGTACTTC
NA	NA	TRBV6-1	TRBJ2-4	CASSEQRPAKNIQYF	TGTGCCAGCAGTGAACAGCGCCCGGCCAAAAACATTCAGTACTTC
few	NA	TRBV18	TRBJ1-6	CASSTLGAGGNSPLHF	TGTGCCAGCTCAACCCTGGGGGCCGGGGGGAACTCACCCCTCCACTTT
NA	NA	TRBV18	TRBJ1-5	CASSPTAQGNQPQHF	TGTGCCAGCTCACCGACAGCCCAAGGCAATCAGCCCCAGCATTTT
NA	TRBD1	TRBV23-1	TRBJ2-7	CASSHDRVYGPYEQYF	TGCGCCAGCAGTCACGACAGGGTTTATGGTCCCTACGAGCAGTACTTC
few	NA	TRBV10-2	TRBJ2-2	CASSEQRDLNTGELFF	TGCGCCAGCAGTGAGCAGAGGGATTTGAACACCGGGGAGCTGTTTTTT
NA	NA	TRBV7-9	TRBJ2-2	CASTNQAAANTGELFF	TGTGCCAGCACCAACCAAGCAGCGGCTAACACCGGGGAGCTGTTTTTT
NA	TRBD1	TRBV5-1	TRBJ2-5	CASSNSPPGTVGKTQYF	TGCGCCAGCAGCAACAGCCCCCCCGGGACAGTCGGGAAGACCCAGTACTTC
NA	NA	TRBV11-2	TRBJ2-3	CASSLGRSTDTQYF	TGTGCCAGCAGCTTAGGGAGAAGCACAGATACGCAGTATTTT
NA	TRBD2	TRBV19	TRBJ2-3	CASKERGESTDTQYF	TGTGCCAGTAAGGAGCGGGGGGAAAGCACAGATACGCAGTATTTT
NA	TRBD1	TRBV7-9	TRBJ2-1	CASSLGQSSPNEQFF	TGTGCCAGCAGCTTGGGACAGTCCTCTCCCAATGAGCAGTTCTTC
once	NA	TRBV11-2	TRBJ2-2	CASSLARNTGELFF	TGTGCCAGCAGCTTAGCCCGGAACACCGGGGAGCTGTTTTTT
NA	NA	TRBV3-1/TRBV3-2	TRBJ1-5	CASSQDLISNQPQHF	TGTGCCAGCAGCCAAGATCTAATTAGCAATCAGCCCCAGCATTTT
NA	TRBD1	TRBV19	TRBJ1-2	CASSRPRQGANYGYTF	TGTGCCAGTAGTAGACCTCGACAGGGGGCCAACTATGGCTACACCTTC
NA	TRBD2	TRBV10-3	TRBJ2-7	CAISVWGSGGDEQYF	TGTGCCATCAGTGTTTGGGGGTCGGGGGGGGACGAGCAGTACTTC
NA	NA	TRBV9	TRBJ2-3	CASSLASVAPTDTQYF	TGTGCCAGCAGCCTAGCTAGCGTCGCCCCCACAGATACGCAGTATTTT
NA	NA	TRBV30	TRBJ2-7	CAWSYNEQYF	TGTGCCTGGAGTTATAACGAGCAGTACTTC
NA	NA	TRBV19	TRBJ1-2	CATMDRRNYGYTF	TGTGCCACTATGGACAGAAGGAACTATGGCTACACCTTC
NA	NA	TRBV3-1/TRBV3-2	TRBJ2-6	CASSPRGGGYGGANVLTF	TGTGCCAGCAGCCCCCGTGGAGGGGGCTATGGTGGGGCCAACGTCCTGACTTTC
NA	NA	TRBV28	TRBJ1-1	CASSQLQIMNTEAFF	TGTGCCAGCAGTCAGTTACAGATTATGAACACTGAAGCTTTCTTT
NA	TRBD2	TRBV30	TRBJ2-1	CAWSPQGTSGGEQFF	TGTGCCTGGAGCCCGCAGGGGACTAGCGGGGGAGAGCAGTTCTTC
NA	NA	TRBV3-1/TRBV3-2	TRBJ2-7	CASSQDQSPGGYEQYF	TGTGCCAGCAGCCAGGACCAGAGTCCCGGGGGCTACGAGCAGTACTTC
once	TRBD1	TRBV19	TRBJ2-7	CASSTDRGAYEQYF	TGTGCCAGTAGTACCGACAGGGGAGCCTACGAGCAGTACTTC
few	NA	TRBV6-5	TRBJ2-3	CASITRGRTAQYF	TGTGCCAGCATAACCAGGGGAAGGACTGCGCAGTATTTT
NA	TRBD1	TRBV19	TRBJ1-2	CASSRARGSGYGYTF	TGTGCCAGTAGTAGGGCCAGGGGGTCTGGCTATGGCTACACCTTC